A single sample gave rise to the 18 T cell receptor beta chains below, sequenced in a study of OX40 agonist ivuxolimab in advanced cancers. TCRdb keeps only in-frame clones here, not all; method: immunoSEQ multiplex PCR. The sample contains about 90,000 clones, around 91% of which appear only once. The material sequenced was CD4+ or CD8+ T cells sorted from blood, taken in a trial of the OX40 agonist ivuxolimab. The receptor set was obtained from an adult with an advanced solid tumor such as melanoma, head and neck, liver or kidney cancer.

The chain uses TRBV15 and TRBJ1-4; a possible D gene is TRBD1 (5 bases). Germline-derived CDR1 and CDR2 are LNHNV and YYDKDF (reference sequence). V was clipped by 3 bases and J by 11 bases, with 13 bases between them. This CDR3 has 13 residues. The CDR3 loop is CATSRGQGTKLFF. The CDR3 region has the DNA TGTGCCACCAGCAGGGGGCAGGGTACCAAACTGTTTTTT.

V gene TRBV20-1 combines with J gene TRBJ2-7; D possibly corresponds to TRBD2 (6 bases). Trimming removed 5 bases from V and 4 bases from J, with 9 bases in between. This CDR3 spans 11 amino acids. The germline V gene encodes CDR1 DFQATT and CDR2 SNEGSKA (reference sequence). CDR3: CSAERGYEQYF. Written as DNA, the CDR3 is TGCAGTGCTGAACGGGGGTACGAGCAGTACTTC.

Written as DNA, the CDR3 is TGTGCCAGCAGTGAAGGGCTTTTGGCCGGGGTGGACTATGGCTACACCTTC. This gives the protein CASSEGLLAGVDYGYTF. The chain employs TRBV6-1 and TRBJ1-2; D unclear. This CDR3 has 17 amino acids. V was pared by 1 base and J by 3 bases, with 18 bases between. CDR1 and CDR2 from the germline V gene are MNHNS and SASEGT.

This clone came up a few times. J is TRBJ2-7 and V is TRBV5-6; 9 bases are shared with TRBD2. The CDR3 is 15 amino acids. Germline values: CDR1 SGHDT, CDR2 YYEEEE. Trimming took 0 bases from V and 3 from J; bases not matched to a gene: 4. The CDR3 nucleotides read TGTGCCAGCAGCTTGGTGGGGACTAGCAGCTACGAGCAGTACTTC. It is translated as CASSLVGTSSYEQYF.

The chain couples TRBV10-3 to TRBJ1-2, with D perhaps TRBD1 (6 bases). V lost 0 bases to trimming and J lost 7 bases, with 21 bases between them. CDR3 length equals 17 residues. Germline lookup yields CDR1 ENHRY and CDR2 SYGVKD. DNA of the CDR3: TGTGCCATCAGTGAGTCCCCCTCGTACAGGGTTCCAGGTGGCTACACCTTC. Translation gives CAISESPSYRVPGGYTF.

The chain uses TRBV7-9 and TRBJ2-7; TRBD2 agrees at 8 bases. The CDR3 loop spans 14 amino acids. J gave up 3 bases and V 3 bases, and 4 bases lay outside the gene matches. Germline V gene lookup returns CDR1 SEHNR and CDR2 FQNEAQ (reference sequence). Here the CDR3 DNA reads TGTGCCAGCAGCTTCGGGGGGGCCGACTACGAGCAGTACTTC. Protein product: CASSFGGADYEQYF.

This clone is a singleton in its sample. This chain uses TRBV2 with TRBJ1-6; D perhaps matches TRBD1 (5 bases). Trimming shortened V by 5 bases and J by 6 bases, and 8 bases separated the two germline ends. Germline lookup yields CDR1 SNHLY and CDR2 FYNNEI. This CDR3 is 13 amino acids long. The chain's CDR3 is CASSTTVNSPLHF. CDR3 nucleotides: TGTGCCAGCAGTACGACAGTTAATTCACCCCTCCACTTT.

This clone was seen a single time. The CDR3 sequence is CASRTWGGLNTEAFF. CDR3 nucleotides: TGTGCCAGTAGGACATGGGGGGGGCTGAACACTGAAGCTTTCTTT. The chain uses TRBV19 and TRBJ1-1, with D perhaps matching TRBD1 (6 bases). Germline V gene sequence: CDR1 LNHDA, CDR2 SQIVND (reference sequence). The CDR3 runs to 15 residues. Trimming left V 6 bases short and J 0 bases short, with 14 bases between.

This sequence joins TRBV28 and TRBJ2-2, with D possibly TRBD1 on 6 matching bases. Germline V lookup: CDR1 MDHEN, CDR2 SYDVKM. The CDR3 is 15 amino acids. The V and J ends lost 0 bases and 2 bases respectively, with 7 bases between them. The CDR3 DNA sequence: TGTGCCAGCAGTTTATGGGGGGCCAACACCGGGGAGCTGTTTTTT. Amino acids: CASSLWGANTGELFF.

CDR3 protein: CASSLLRANYGYTF. DNA of the CDR3: TGTGCCAGCAGCTTACTCAGGGCCAACTATGGCTACACCTTC. This chain links TRBV7-9 with TRBJ1-2; maybe TRBD1 (5 bases). Germline V gene lookup returns CDR1 SEHNR and CDR2 FQNEAQ (reference sequence). Trimming took 2 bases from V and 2 from J, leaving 9 bases between them. The CDR3 totals 14 residues. The complete variable domain, with remaining parts taken from reference TRBV7-9 and TRBJ1-2, reads DTGVSQNPRHKITKRGQNVTFRCDPISEHNRLYWYRQTLGQGPEFLTYFQNEAQLEKSRLLSDRFSAERPKGSFSTLEIQRTEQGDSAMYLCASSLLRANYGYTFGSGTRLTVV.

The CDR3 spells CSVPSESFYNEQFF. The CDR3 coding sequence is TGCAGCGTGCCGAGTGAGAGTTTCTACAATGAGCAGTTCTTC. The rearrangement links TRBV29-1 to TRBJ2-1; no firm D call. There are 14 residues in the CDR3. Germline V lookup: CDR1 SQVTM, CDR2 ANQGSEA. The ends were cut back, 6 bases at V and 3 bases at J, with 15 bases in the middle.

V usage is TRBV5-1 and J usage is TRBJ1-2, with D possibly matching TRBD1 (6 bases). Trimming took off 4 bases at V and 2 bases at J, with 15 bases between the two ends. The CDR3 totals 15 residues. Per germline, CDR1 SGHRS and CDR2 YFSETQ. The CDR3 nucleotides read TGCGCCAGCAGCCCCTCGGGGGGCGCGAACTATGGCTACACCTTC. Its protein product is CASSPSGGANYGYTF.

The J gene is TRBJ2-5, the V gene TRBV19; TRBD2 aligns across 8 bases. The V segment lost 6 bases and the J segment 5 bases; nucleotides outside the gene matches: 8. Germline V CDR1 and CDR2: LNHDA, SQIVND (reference sequence). CDR3 size: 14 residues. In nucleotides, the CDR3 is TGTGCCAGTAGAATTACGGGAGGGCCGGAGACCCAGTACTTC. Translation gives CASRITGGPETQYF.

This rearrangement joins TRBV5-1 to TRBJ2-1; 11 nucleotides agree with TRBD2. Trimming at V came to 0 bases and at J to 8 bases, leaving 13 bases not matched to a gene. Germline V CDR1 and CDR2: SGHRS, YFSETQ. The CDR3 runs 18 residues. The CDR3 region has the DNA TGCGCCAGCAGCTTGGGGACTTTTAGCGGGAGGGCCAAGGATGAGCAGTTCTTC. As protein: CASSLGTFSGRAKDEQFF.

The sample holds one count of this clone. V gene TRBV19 combines with J gene TRBJ1-2, with D unresolved. The CDR3 length is 17 residues. V lost 4 bases, J lost 0 bases, and 18 bases lay in between. Germline V gene data show CDR1 as LNHDA and CDR2 as SQIVND (reference sequence). DNA for the CDR3: TGTGCCAGTAGTACCCAAGCTGCTCGTCTAGCTAACTATGGCTACACCTTC. It specifies CASSTQAARLANYGYTF.

J is TRBJ2-3 and V is TRBV10-1, with D perhaps TRBD1 (5 bases). The V gene's germline CDR1 is WNHNN and CDR2 SYGVQD (reference sequence). The CDR3 has 13 residues. The V gene lost 2 bases and the J gene lost 10 bases, with 13 bases spanning the gap. The CDR3 DNA is TGCGCCAGCAGTGAGGGACAAACGCTTCCGCAGTATTTT. This translates into CASSEGQTLPQYF.

DNA for the CDR3: TGTGCCAGCAGTTTCCCCGGTTTTGGTCAGCCCCAGCATTTT. Translation: CASSFPGFGQPQHF. V is TRBV27 and J is TRBJ1-5, with D hard to call. Germline CDR1 reads MNHEY; CDR2 reads SMNVEV (reference sequence). The CDR3 is 14 residues long. V shed 3 bases and J shed 6 bases, with 12 bases lying between them.

The rearrangement uses TRBV18 and TRBJ2-2; D ambiguous. From germline, CDR1 is KGHSH and CDR2 LQKENI. The CDR3 consists of 14 residues. V shed 6 bases and J shed 6 bases, with 14 bases lying between them. Here the CDR3 reads CASSHRDISGELFF. As DNA, the CDR3 is TGTGCCAGCTCTCACCGAGACATCTCCGGGGAGCTGTTTTTT.